This is a list of T cell receptor beta chains from one sample in a study of early T cells in non-severe SARS-CoV-2 infection. TCRdb called the 5' RACE reads again in MiXCR, with one record for every CDR3 protein. The sample lists tens of thousands of distinct CDR3 sequences, roughly a tenth seen once, with about a tenth in the top ten. Sample: whole blood. These receptors all come from an adult who was a healthcare worker with PCR-confirmed SARS-CoV-2 infection or an uninfected control (not recorded which). CDR3s include the opening cysteine and the closing phenylalanine or tryptophan. The order of the fields is D gene, J gene, V gene, clone size, CDR3 protein, CDR3 DNA. A D gene is named only where the DNA matches it firmly. Not every row has a clone size; where given, it reads once, few, many or a size class.

>NA|TRBJ2-7|TRBV12-3/TRBV12-4|many
CASSNSGTRGEYF
TGTGCCAGCAGTAACTCCGGGACAAGGGGAGAGTACTTC
>NA|TRBJ1-2|TRBV7-2|many
CASSRSQGIGYTF
TGTGCCAGCAGCCGCTCTCAGGGAATCGGCTACACCTTC
>NA|TRBJ1-3|TRBV7-9|few
CASSRSTGTSGNTIYF
TGTGCCAGCAGCCGGTCGACGGGGACCTCTGGAAACACCATATATTTT
>NA|TRBJ1-5|TRBV14|many
CASSQDGRPGQPQHF
TGTGCCAGCAGCCAAGACGGACGACCGGGTCAGCCCCAGCATTTT
>TRBD2|TRBJ2-1|TRBV12-3/TRBV12-4|few
CASSLGTGTSGGAVEQFF
TGTGCCAGCAGTTTGGGAACCGGGACTAGCGGGGGGGCCGTTGAGCAGTTCTTC
>TRBD1|TRBJ1-1|TRBV5-1|few
CASSLATGANTEAFF
TGCGCCAGCAGCTTGGCGACAGGGGCGAACACTGAAGCTTTCTTT
>TRBD2|TRBJ2-3|TRBV3-1|few
CAGSQDQGLAGMTDTQYF
TGTGCCGGCAGCCAAGATCAAGGACTAGCGGGGATGACAGATACGCAGTATTTT
>NA|TRBJ2-7|TRBV30|few
CAWSPTGLGRNEQYF
TGTGCCTGGAGTCCAACAGGTTTGGGGAGAAACGAGCAGTACTTC
>TRBD1|TRBJ2-7|TRBV20-1|once
CSANRQGANEQYF
TGCAGTGCTAACCGGCAGGGGGCGAATGAGCAGTACTTC
>TRBD1|TRBJ2-3|TRBV7-6|few
CASSLFGGQGINTQYF
TGTGCCAGCAGCTTATTCGGGGGACAGGGGATCAATACGCAGTATTTT
>NA|TRBJ1-5|TRBV7-9|few
CASSRRDAGGQPQHF
TGTGCCAGCAGCAGACGGGACGCTGGGGGACAGCCCCAGCATTTT
>NA|TRBJ2-7|TRBV6-2/TRBV6-3|few
CASSYVQGQEQYF
TGTGCCAGCAGTTACGTCCAGGGTCAAGAGCAGTACTTC
>NA|TRBJ1-3|TRBV12-3/TRBV12-4|few
CASSLALRRGNIYF
TGTGCCAGCAGTTTAGCGCTAAGAAGGGGAAACATATATTTT
>NA|TRBJ1-6|TRBV20-1|many
CRVWGDNSPLHF
TGCAGGGTGTGGGGTGATAATTCACCCCTCCACTTT
>NA|TRBJ2-3|TRBV11-3|few
CASSPEGFADTQYF
TGTGCCAGCAGCCCAGAGGGTTTCGCAGATACGCAGTATTTT
>NA|TRBJ2-2|TRBV5-6|many
CASSIAGTWRTGELFF
TGTGCCAGCAGCATAGCCGGGACCTGGAGGACCGGGGAGCTGTTTTTT
>NA|TRBJ2-1|TRBV7-9|few
CASSREQFF
TGTGCCAGCAGCCGTGAGCAGTTCTTC
>NA|TRBJ2-3|TRBV7-2|NA
CASSLPGGTQYF
TGTGCCAGCAGCCTCCCCGGGGGTACGCAGTATTTT
>NA|TRBJ2-7|TRBV12-5|many
CASGADRSYEQYF
TGTGCTAGTGGTGCCGACAGATCCTACGAGCAGTACTTC
>NA|TRBJ2-5|TRBV4-1|many
CASSQESWDGKETQYF
TGCGCCAGCAGCCAAGAGAGTTGGGACGGAAAAGAGACCCAGTACTTC
>NA|TRBJ2-7|TRBV30|many
CAWSTFQGDLFGRSYEQYF
TGTGCCTGGAGTACCTTCCAGGGAGATCTCTTTGGGAGATCCTACGAGCAGTACTTC
>NA|TRBJ2-7|TRBV7-2|few
CASSQDYIYEQYF
TGTGCCAGCAGCCAGGACTATATCTACGAGCAGTACTTC
>NA|TRBJ2-1|TRBV6-1|NA
CASSEAHRGGLNEQFF
TGTGCCAGCAGTGAAGCTCACAGGGGAGGACTCAATGAGCAGTTCTTC
>TRBD1|TRBJ1-2|TRBV29-1|few
CSVWGQKGSVGGYTF
TGCAGCGTTTGGGGACAGAAGGGCAGTGTGGGAGGCTACACCTTC
>NA|TRBJ1-2|TRBV6-5|NA
CASSYSLLGGYTF
TGTGCCAGCAGTTACTCCCTGTTAGGGGGCTACACCTTC
>NA|TRBJ2-5|TRBV5-1|many
CASSPSSGGSETQYF
TGCGCCAGCAGCCCCTCTTCTGGGGGATCCGAGACCCAGTACTTC
>TRBD2|TRBJ2-3|TRBV6-2/TRBV6-3|many
CASSHVGAGEASDTQYF
TGTGCCAGCAGCCACGTAGGCGCGGGGGAAGCTTCAGATACGCAGTATTTT
>NA|TRBJ2-3|TRBV19|many
CASSTGTSTDTQYF
TGTGCCAGTAGTACCGGGACTAGCACAGATACGCAGTATTTT
>TRBD2|TRBJ2-3|TRBV12-3/TRBV12-4|few
CASSPPSGGAHADTQYF
TGTGCCAGCAGTCCCCCTAGCGGGGGGGCCCACGCAGATACGCAGTATTTT
>TRBD1|TRBJ2-2|TRBV30|many
CAWSLGHQGAGELFF
TGTGCCTGGAGTCTAGGTCACCAGGGGGCCGGGGAGCTGTTTTTT
>NA|TRBJ1-3|TRBV12-3/TRBV12-4|many
CASSRAAGNTIYF
TGTGCCAGCTCCCGTGCAGCTGGAAACACCATATATTTT
>NA|TRBJ2-7|TRBV6-5|many
CASTEDQGSSYEQYF
TGTGCCAGCACCGAAGATCAGGGAAGCTCCTACGAGCAGTACTTC
>NA|TRBJ2-6|TRBV5-4|NA
CASSSDRSSGANVLTF
TGTGCCAGCAGCTCCGACAGAAGCTCTGGGGCCAACGTCCTGACTTTC
>TRBD2|TRBJ2-1|TRBV7-2|NA
CASSLELAGFQFF
TGTGCCAGCAGCTTAGAGTTAGCGGGGTTCCAGTTCTTC
>TRBD1|TRBJ1-5|TRBV6-1|few
CASSPRDSLNQPQHF
TGTGCCAGCAGCCCCCGGGACAGTCTAAATCAGCCCCAGCATTTT
>NA|TRBJ2-7|TRBV14|few
CASSQDPISEQYF
TGTGCCAGCAGCCAAGATCCTATTTCCGAGCAGTACTTC
>NA|TRBJ2-3|TRBV7-2|few
CASSRQGGDTQYF
TGTGCCAGCAGCCGTCAAGGGGGGGATACGCAGTATTTT
>TRBD2|TRBJ2-3|TRBV12-3/TRBV12-4|many
CASSKAGARTDTQYF
TGTGCCAGCAGCAAAGCGGGGGCACGCACAGATACGCAGTATTTT
>NA|TRBJ2-7|TRBV20-1|few
CSAPRAGQSYGQYF
TGCAGTGCCCCCCGGGCAGGGCAGAGCTATGGGCAGTACTTC
>NA|TRBJ2-3|TRBV6-6|NA
CASRSEGPTDTQYF
TGTGCCAGCAGGTCCGAAGGGCCGACAGATACGCAGTATTTT
>NA|TRBJ1-5|TRBV30|few
CAWSGGRNNQPQHF
TGTGCCTGGAGTGGCGGCAGGAACAATCAGCCCCAGCATTTT
>NA|TRBJ2-2|TRBV29-1|many
CSAYPIGHPGELFF
TGCAGCGCGTATCCTATAGGTCACCCCGGGGAGCTGTTTTTT
>NA|TRBJ1-2|TRBV10-3|NA
CAIQQQSGLNYGYTF
TGTGCCATCCAACAACAATCCGGACTTAACTATGGCTACACCTTC
>NA|TRBJ2-7|TRBV11-2|many
CASSLRSAGILGEQYF
TGTGCCAGCAGCTTACGGTCGGCAGGGATTTTGGGCGAGCAGTACTTC
>TRBD1|TRBJ2-7|TRBV7-2|NA
CASSTRQGRWSYEQYF
TGTGCCAGCAGCACCCGACAGGGGAGGTGGTCCTACGAGCAGTACTTC